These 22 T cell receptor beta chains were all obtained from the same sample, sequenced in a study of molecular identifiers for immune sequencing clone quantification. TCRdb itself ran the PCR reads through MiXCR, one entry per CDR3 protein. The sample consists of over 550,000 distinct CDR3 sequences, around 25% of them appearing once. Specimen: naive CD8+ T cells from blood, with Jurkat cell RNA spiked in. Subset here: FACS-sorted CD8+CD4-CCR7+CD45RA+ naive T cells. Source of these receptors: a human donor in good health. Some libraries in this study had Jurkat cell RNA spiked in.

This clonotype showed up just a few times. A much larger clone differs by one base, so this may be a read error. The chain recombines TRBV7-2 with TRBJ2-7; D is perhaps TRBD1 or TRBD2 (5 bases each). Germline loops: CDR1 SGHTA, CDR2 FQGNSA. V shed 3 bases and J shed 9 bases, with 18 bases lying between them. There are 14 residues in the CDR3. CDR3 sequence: CASSFRGTVSAQYF. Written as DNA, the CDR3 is TGTGCCAGCAGCTTTCGGGGCACCGTCTCCGCGCAGTACTTC.

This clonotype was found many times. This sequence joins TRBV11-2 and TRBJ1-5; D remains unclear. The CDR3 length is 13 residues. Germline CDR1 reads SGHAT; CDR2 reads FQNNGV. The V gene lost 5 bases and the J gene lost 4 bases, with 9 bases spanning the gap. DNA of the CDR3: TGTGCCAGCAGCATATGGGCAAATCAGCCCCAGCATTTT. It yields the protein CASSIWANQPQHF.

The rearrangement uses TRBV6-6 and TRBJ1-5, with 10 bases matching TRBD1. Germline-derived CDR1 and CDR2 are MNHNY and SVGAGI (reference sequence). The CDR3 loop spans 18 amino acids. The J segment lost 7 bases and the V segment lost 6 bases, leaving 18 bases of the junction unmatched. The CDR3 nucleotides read TGTGCCAGCAGACGGCTACTTTTGGGGACAGGGGACCGCCAGCCCCAGCATTTT. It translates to CASRRLLLGTGDRQPQHF.

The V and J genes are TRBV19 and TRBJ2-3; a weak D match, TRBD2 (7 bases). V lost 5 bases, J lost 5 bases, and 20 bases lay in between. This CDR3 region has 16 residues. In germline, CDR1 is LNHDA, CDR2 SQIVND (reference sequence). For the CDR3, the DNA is TGTGCCAGTAGTGCAGGACTAGTGGGGGCTGGAGATACGCAGTATTTT. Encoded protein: CASSAGLVGAGDTQYF.

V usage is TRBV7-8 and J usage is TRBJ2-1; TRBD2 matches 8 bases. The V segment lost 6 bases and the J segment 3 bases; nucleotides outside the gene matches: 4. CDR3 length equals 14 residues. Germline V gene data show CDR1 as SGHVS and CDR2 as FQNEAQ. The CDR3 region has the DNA TGTGCCAGCAGAACCGGGGGGGTCTACAATGAGCAGTTCTTC. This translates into CASRTGGVYNEQFF.

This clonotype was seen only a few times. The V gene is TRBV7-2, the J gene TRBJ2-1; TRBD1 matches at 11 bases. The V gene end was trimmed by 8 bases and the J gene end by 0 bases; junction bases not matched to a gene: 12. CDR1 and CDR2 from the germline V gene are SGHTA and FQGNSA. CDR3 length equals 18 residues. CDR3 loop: CASWTGGPSDSSYNEQFF. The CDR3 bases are TGTGCCAGCTGGACAGGGGGCCCCTCCGATAGCTCCTACAATGAGCAGTTCTTC.

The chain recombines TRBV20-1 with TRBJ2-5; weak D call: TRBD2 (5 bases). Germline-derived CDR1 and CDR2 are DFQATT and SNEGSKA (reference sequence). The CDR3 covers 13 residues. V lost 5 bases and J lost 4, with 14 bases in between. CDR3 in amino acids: CSAADGEGETQYF. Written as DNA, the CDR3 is TGCAGTGCTGCGGACGGAGAGGGAGAGACCCAGTACTTC.

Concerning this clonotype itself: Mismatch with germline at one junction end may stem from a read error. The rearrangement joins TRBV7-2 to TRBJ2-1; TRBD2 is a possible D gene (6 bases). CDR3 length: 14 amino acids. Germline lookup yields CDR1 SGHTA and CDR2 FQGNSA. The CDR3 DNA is TGTGCCAGCAGCTTAGTTGCGGGGTACAGTGAGCAGTTCTTC. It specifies CASSLVAGYSEQFF.

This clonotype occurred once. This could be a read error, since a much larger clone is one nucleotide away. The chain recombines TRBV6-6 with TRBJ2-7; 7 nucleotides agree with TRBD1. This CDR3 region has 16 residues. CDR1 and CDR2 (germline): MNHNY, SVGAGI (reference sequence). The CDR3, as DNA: TGTGCCTGCAGTTCGGTGATCCGGGACAGCTCCTACGAGCAGTACTTC. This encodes CACSSVIRDSSYEQYF.

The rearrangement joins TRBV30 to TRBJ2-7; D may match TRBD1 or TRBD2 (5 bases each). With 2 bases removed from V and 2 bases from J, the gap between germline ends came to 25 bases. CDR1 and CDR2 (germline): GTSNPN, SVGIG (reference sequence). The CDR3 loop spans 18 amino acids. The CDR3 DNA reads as TGTGCCTGGAGTAGACGCAGGGTTTCGGGGTTGAGGACCTACGAGCAGTACTTC. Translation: CAWSRRRVSGLRTYEQYF.

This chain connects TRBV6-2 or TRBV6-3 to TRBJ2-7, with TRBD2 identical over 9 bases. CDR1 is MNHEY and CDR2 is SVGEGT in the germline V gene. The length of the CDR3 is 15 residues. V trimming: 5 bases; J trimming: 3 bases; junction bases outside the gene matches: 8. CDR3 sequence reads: CASSPTSGWVYEQYF. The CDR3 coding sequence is TGTGCCAGCAGTCCCACTAGCGGGTGGGTCTACGAGCAGTACTTC.

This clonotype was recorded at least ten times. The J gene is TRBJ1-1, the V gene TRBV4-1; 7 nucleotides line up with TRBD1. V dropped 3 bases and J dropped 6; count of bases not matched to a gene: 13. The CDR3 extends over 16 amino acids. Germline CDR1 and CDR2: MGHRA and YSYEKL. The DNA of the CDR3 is TGCGCCAGCAGCCATCCTGAAGGGGGCTCAATCCCTGAAGCTTTCTTT. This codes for CASSHPEGGSIPEAFF.

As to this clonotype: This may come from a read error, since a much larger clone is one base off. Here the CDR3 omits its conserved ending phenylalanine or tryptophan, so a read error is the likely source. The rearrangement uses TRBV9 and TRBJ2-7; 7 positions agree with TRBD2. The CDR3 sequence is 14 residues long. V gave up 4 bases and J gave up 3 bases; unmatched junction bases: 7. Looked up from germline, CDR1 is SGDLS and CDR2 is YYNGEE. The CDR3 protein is CASSLTSISYEQYS. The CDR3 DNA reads TGTGCCAGCAGCTTGACTAGCATCAGCTACGAGCAGTACTCC.

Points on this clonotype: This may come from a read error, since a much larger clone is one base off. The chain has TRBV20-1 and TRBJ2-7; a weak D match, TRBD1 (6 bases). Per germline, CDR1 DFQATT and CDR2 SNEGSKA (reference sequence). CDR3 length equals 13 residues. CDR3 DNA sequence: TGCAGTGCTAGAGCTCACAGGGCCCACGAGCAGCACTTC. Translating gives CSARAHRAHEQHF.

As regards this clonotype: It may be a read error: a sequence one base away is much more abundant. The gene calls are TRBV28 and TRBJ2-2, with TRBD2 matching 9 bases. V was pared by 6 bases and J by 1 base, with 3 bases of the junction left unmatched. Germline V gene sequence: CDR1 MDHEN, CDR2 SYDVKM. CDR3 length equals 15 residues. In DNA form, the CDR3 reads TGTGCCAGCAGACGGACTAGCGTGAACACCGGGGAGCTGTTTTTT. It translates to CASRRTSVNTGELFF.

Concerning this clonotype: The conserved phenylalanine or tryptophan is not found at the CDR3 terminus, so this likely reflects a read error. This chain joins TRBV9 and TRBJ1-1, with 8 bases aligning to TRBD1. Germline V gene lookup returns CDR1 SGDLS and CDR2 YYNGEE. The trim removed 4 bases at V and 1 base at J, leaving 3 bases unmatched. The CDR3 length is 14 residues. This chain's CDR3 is CASSLGQGNTEAFL. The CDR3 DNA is TGTGCCAGCAGCCTCGGACAGGGGAACACTGAAGCTTTCTTA.

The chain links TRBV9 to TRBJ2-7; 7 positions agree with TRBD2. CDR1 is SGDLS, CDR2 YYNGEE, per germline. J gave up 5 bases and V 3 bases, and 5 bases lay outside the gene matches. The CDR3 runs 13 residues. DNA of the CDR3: TGTGCCAGCAGCGGGGGACTAAACGACGAGCAGTACTTC. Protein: CASSGGLNDEQYF.

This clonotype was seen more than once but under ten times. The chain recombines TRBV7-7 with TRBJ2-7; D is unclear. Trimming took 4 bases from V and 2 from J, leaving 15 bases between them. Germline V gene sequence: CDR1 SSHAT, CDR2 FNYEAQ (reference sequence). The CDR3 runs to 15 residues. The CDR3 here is CASSSPHLPTYEQYF. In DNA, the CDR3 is TGTGCCAGCAGCTCCCCGCACCTTCCAACCTACGAGCAGTACTTC. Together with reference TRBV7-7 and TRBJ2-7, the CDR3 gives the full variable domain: GAGVSQSPRYKVTKRGQDVTLRCDPISSHATLYWYQQALGQGPEFLTYFNYEAQPDKSGLPSDRFSAERPEGSISTLTIQRTEQRDSAMYRCASSSPHLPTYEQYFGPGTRLTVT.

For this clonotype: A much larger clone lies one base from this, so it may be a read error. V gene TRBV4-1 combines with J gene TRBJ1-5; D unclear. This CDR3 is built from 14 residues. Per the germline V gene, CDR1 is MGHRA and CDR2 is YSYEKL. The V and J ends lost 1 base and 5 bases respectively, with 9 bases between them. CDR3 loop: CASSQGAGYQPQHF. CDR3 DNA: TGCGCCAGCAGCCAAGGGGCCGGCTATCAGCCCCAGCATTTT.

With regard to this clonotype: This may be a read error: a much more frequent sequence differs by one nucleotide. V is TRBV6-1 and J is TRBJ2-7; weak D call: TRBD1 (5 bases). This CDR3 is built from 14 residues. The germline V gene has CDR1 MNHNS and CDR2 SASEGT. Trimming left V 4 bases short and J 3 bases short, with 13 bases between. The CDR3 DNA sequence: TGTGCCAGCAGTGTAGCTCTAGGGGACTACGAGCAGTACTTC. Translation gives CASSVALGDYEQYF.

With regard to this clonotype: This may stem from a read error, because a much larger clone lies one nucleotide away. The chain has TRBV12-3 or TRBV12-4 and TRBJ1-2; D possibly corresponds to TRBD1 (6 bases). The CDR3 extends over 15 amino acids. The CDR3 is CASSRGQSPNHGYTF. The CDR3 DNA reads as TGTGCCAGCAGTCGAGGACAGAGTCCTAACCATGGCTACACCTTC.

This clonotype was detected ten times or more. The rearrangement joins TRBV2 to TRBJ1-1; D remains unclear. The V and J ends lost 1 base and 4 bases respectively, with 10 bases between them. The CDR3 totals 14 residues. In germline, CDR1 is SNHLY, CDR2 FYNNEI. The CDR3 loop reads CASSEGADSTEAFF. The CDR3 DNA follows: TGTGCCAGCAGTGAAGGGGCTGATAGCACTGAAGCTTTCTTT.